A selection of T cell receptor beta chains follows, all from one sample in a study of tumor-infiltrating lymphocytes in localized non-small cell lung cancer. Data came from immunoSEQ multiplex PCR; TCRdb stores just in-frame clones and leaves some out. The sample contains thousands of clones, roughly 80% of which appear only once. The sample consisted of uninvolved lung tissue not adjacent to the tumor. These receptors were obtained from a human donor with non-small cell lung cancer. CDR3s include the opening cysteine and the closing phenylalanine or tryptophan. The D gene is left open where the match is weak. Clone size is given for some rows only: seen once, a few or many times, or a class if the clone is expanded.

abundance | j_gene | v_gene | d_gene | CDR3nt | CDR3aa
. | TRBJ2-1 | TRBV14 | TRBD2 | TGTGCCAGCAGCCAAGAGACTAGCAGACCCCCTGCTGAGCAGTTCTTC | CASSQETSRPPAEQFF
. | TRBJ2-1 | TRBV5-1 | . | TGCGCCAGCAGCGACTCCTACAATGAGCAGTTCTTC | CASSDSYNEQFF
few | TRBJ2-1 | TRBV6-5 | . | TGTGCCAGCAGCAGGACATCGGCGGCTGAGCAGTTCTTC | CASSRTSAAEQFF
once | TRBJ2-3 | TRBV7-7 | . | TGTGCCAGCAGCCCCGGAGGAGATACGCAGTATTTT | CASSPGGDTQYF
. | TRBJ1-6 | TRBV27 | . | TGTGCCAGCACCAGGTGGGGCTCCTATAATTCACCCCTCCACTTT | CASTRWGSYNSPLHF
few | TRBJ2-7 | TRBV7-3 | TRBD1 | TGTGCCAGCAGTAGGGACAGGGGCTTCGAGCAGTACTTC | CASSRDRGFEQYF
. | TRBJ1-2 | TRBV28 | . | TGTGCCAGCAGCCCATTTATGCATGGGGGAGCTAACTATGGCTACACCTTC | CASSPFMHGGANYGYTF
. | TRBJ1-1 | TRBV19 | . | TGTGCCAGTAGGGACGCCGCACCGAACACTGAAGCTTTCTTT | CASRDAAPNTEAFF
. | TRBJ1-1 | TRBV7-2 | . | TGTGCCAGCAGCACCCAGACAGGTCGGGGCGCTGAAGCTTTCTTT | CASSTQTGRGAEAFF
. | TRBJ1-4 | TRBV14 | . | TGTGCCAGCAGCCCACAACAGGGCGGTAATGAAAAACTGTTTTTT | CASSPQQGGNEKLFF
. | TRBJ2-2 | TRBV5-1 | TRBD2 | TGCGCCAGCAGCGGGACTAGCACCGGGGAGCTGTTTTTT | CASSGTSTGELFF
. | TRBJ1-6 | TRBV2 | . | TGTGCCAGCAACCCGGAATATAATTCACCCCTCCACTTT | CASNPEYNSPLHF
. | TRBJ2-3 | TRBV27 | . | TGTGCCAGCAGGTCACGAGGACTAACGACAGATACGCAGTATTTT | CASRSRGLTTDTQYF
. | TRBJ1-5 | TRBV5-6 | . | TGTGCCAGCAGCTTGAAGGGGCAAGGCAATCAGCCCCAGCATTTT | CASSLKGQGNQPQHF
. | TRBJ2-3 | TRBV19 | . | TGTGCCAGTAGTCCCTCCGGGAAGCGGGGCACAGATACGCAGTATTTT | CASSPSGKRGTDTQYF
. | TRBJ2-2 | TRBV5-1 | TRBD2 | TGCGCCAGCAGCCCGTTAGCGGGGGCCTACACCGGGGAGCTGTTTTTT | CASSPLAGAYTGELFF
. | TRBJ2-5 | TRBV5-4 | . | TGTGCCAGCAGTCCCCTTCCCTCAGAGACCCAGTACTTC | CASSPLPSETQYF
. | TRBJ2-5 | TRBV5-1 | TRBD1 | TGCGCCAGCAGCCCCGGGACAGATAGGGAGACCCAGTACTTC | CASSPGTDRETQYF
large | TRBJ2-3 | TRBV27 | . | TGTGCCAGCAAACTCTCCGAGGCAGATACGCAGTATTTT | CASKLSEADTQYF
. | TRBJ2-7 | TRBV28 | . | TGTGCCAGCAGGAATGGGGGGGGCGACGAGCAGTACTTC | CASRNGGGDEQYF
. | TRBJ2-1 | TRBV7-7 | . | TGTGCCAGCAGCTTACAGCAGGGGAGTGAGCAGTTCTTC | CASSLQQGSEQFF
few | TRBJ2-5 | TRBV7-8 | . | TGTGCCAGCAGCCGACATCAAGAGACCCAGTACTTC | CASSRHQETQYF
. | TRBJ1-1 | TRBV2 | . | TGTGCCAGCACCCCCCTCGATGCCAGTGAAGCTTTCTTT | CASTPLDASEAFF
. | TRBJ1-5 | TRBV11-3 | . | TGTGCCAGCAGCTTATCTCCTCTCCGGCAGCCCCAGCATTTT | CASSLSPLRQPQHF
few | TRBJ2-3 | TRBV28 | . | TGTGCCAGCAGTTTATTAGCTGGGATCCGGAGTGGTACGCAGTATTTT | CASSLLAGIRSGTQYF
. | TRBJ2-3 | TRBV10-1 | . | TGCGCCAGCAGTGAGTCCTCGGCAGATACGCAGTATTTT | CASSESSADTQYF
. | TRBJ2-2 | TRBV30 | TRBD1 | TGTGCCTGGAGGCGGACAGGGACTGCCGGGGAGCTGTTTTTT | CAWRRTGTAGELFF
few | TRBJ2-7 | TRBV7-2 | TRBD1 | TGTGCCAGCAGCTTCTCCCACGGGACAGTCTCCTACGAGCAGTACTTC | CASSFSHGTVSYEQYF
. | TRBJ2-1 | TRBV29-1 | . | TGCAGCGTTCAGGGATTCAATGAGCAGTTCTTC | CSVQGFNEQFF
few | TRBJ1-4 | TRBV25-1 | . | TGTGCCAGTATCTCTAATGAAAAACTGTTTTTT | CASISNEKLFF
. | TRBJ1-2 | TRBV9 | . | TGTGCCAGCAGCGTAAGCGAGGGTGGTGAAGGCTACACCTTC | CASSVSEGGEGYTF
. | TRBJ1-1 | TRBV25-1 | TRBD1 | TGTGCCAGCAGTAGGGACAGGGGGCGAACTGAAGCTTTCTTT | CASSRDRGRTEAFF
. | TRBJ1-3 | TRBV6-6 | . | TGTGCCAGCACCAAGGACGGGTCTGGAAACACCATATATTTT | CASTKDGSGNTIYF
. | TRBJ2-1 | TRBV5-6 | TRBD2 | TGTGCCAGCAGCGGGACCTTAGCGGGAAGCTCCTACAATGAGCAGTTCTTC | CASSGTLAGSSYNEQFF
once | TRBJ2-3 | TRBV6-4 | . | TGTGCCAGCAGTGAGTCGAGCACAGATACGCAGTATTTT | CASSESSTDTQYF
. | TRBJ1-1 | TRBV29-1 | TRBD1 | TGCAGCGTTGACCACCTCCCGGGACAGGGGGGTATGAACACTGAAGCTTTCTTT | CSVDHLPGQGGMNTEAFF